The T cell receptor beta chain under discussion was sequenced for a study of blood T cell repertoires in COVID-19. About the research overall: There were acute and convalescent COVID-19 samples, and they came from the United States, Italy and Spain. T cells, B-cell-depleted T cells, or PBMCs provided the cDNA or gDNA that served as material.

Germline loops: CDR1 MNHEY, CDR2 SMNVEV (reference sequence). Trimming pared 1 base from V and 1 base from J, leaving 11 bases between. There are 16 residues in the CDR3. As handled by the study authors: It was from reference gene primer amplification that nucleated cell counts were estimated. Clones were sequenced by immunoSEQ multiplex PCR, and TCRdb holds only the in-frame ones, with some missing. The V and J calls and clone size were taken over from that table, and D and trimming were inferred from the DNA. The data contain around 230,000 clones, about 88% of them seen just once; the ten biggest clones take up approximately 0.66%.

Sequencing was carried out using peripheral blood. This sequence originates from a middle-aged man with acute or convalescent COVID-19. The chain couples TRBV27 to TRBJ1-5; no reliable D call. The CDR3 DNA reads TGTGCCAGCAGTTTATACGGCGGAGGGAGCAATCAGCCCCAGCATTTT. The encoded protein is CASSLYGGGSNQPQHF.